These 21 T cell receptor beta chains were all obtained from the same sample, sequenced in a study of blood T cell repertoires in COVID-19. Sequencing used immunoSEQ multiplex PCR; TCRdb keeps in-frame clones, though not all of them. The top ten clones hold 6.2% of a sample with more than 95,000 clones, approximately 84% of them seen once. Source material: peripheral blood. These receptors were taken from a human donor in a cohort sampled during active COVID-19.

This chain links TRBV5-4 with TRBJ2-2, with D possibly matching TRBD1 (7 bases). Germline V CDR1 and CDR2: SGHNT, YYREEE (reference sequence). This CDR3 is built from 15 residues. V was clipped by 6 bases and J by 3 bases, with 15 bases between them. The CDR3 nucleotides read TGTGCCAGCACCGGCGCCAGGGGGGACACCGGGGAGCTGTTTTTT. Its protein product is CASTGARGDTGELFF. The full variable domain, with the rest looked up from reference TRBV5-4 and TRBJ2-2, is ETGVTQSPTHLIKTRGQQVTLRCSSQSGHNTVSWYQQALGQGPQFIFQYYREEENGRGNFPPRFSGLQFPNYSSELNVNALELDDSALYLCASTGARGDTGELFFGEGSRLTVL.

The chain links TRBV6-6 to TRBJ1-2; tentative D call: TRBD1 (6 bases). V was trimmed by 2 bases and J by 6 bases, leaving 13 bases between them. The germline V gene has CDR1 MNHNY and CDR2 SVGAGI (reference sequence). The length of the CDR3 is 14 residues. The CDR3 is CASSYRGGEDGYTF. CDR3 sequence (DNA): TGTGCCAGCAGTTACAGGGGGGGCGAGGATGGCTACACCTTC.

V and J are TRBV24-1 and TRBJ2-5, with a tentative D call TRBD1 (5 bases). The length of the CDR3 is 14 residues. Germline V gene lookup returns CDR1 KGHDR and CDR2 SFDVKD. V was trimmed by 4 bases and J by 5 bases, leaving 13 bases between them. The CDR3 DNA sequence: TGTGCCACCAGTGACCGGACATTTGAGGAGACCCAGTACTTC. This codes for CATSDRTFEETQYF.

The sample holds a few counts of this clone. J is TRBJ2-7 and V is TRBV7-9; D may be TRBD2 (6 bases). This CDR3 has 15 amino acids. In germline, CDR1 is SEHNR, CDR2 FQNEAQ (reference sequence). The V end was cut by 5 bases, the J end by 2 bases, with 16 bases between. CDR3 protein: CASSHPGTGAYEQYF. The CDR3 DNA follows: TGTGCCAGCAGCCACCCGGGGACTGGAGCCTACGAGCAGTACTTC.

Remarks on this clone: This sample includes further DNA sequences coding for the same CDR3. The chain uses TRBV5-1 and TRBJ2-7; D is ambiguous. The CDR3 has 12 amino acids. V lost 0 bases, J lost 6 bases, and 7 bases lay in between. The germline gives CDR1 SGHRS, CDR2 YFSETQ. DNA of the CDR3: TGCGCCAGCAGCTTGGGAGTCTCCGAGCAGTACTTC. Translating it yields CASSLGVSEQYF.

V gene TRBV5-1 combines with J gene TRBJ2-5, with TRBD1 matching 9 bases. The CDR3 contains 15 residues. Germline V gene sequence: CDR1 SGHRS, CDR2 YFSETQ. V trimming: 4 bases; J trimming: 4 bases; junction bases outside the gene matches: 8. CDR3 sequence reads: CASSTWTGDIETQYF. DNA for the CDR3: TGCGCCAGCAGCACTTGGACAGGGGATATAGAGACCCAGTACTTC.

The gene calls are TRBV6-6 and TRBJ2-7; 10 nucleotides line up with TRBD1. The CDR3 has 17 residues. Unmatched junction bases numbered 10, after V lost 5 bases and J lost 0 bases. Germline V gives CDR1 MNHNY, CDR2 SVGAGI (reference sequence). This chain's CDR3 is CASSRGQGGILSYEQYF. The CDR3, as DNA: TGTGCCAGCAGTCGAGGACAGGGGGGCATCCTCTCCTACGAGCAGTACTTC.

The chain is built from TRBV3-1 (or the pseudogene TRBV3-2) and TRBJ2-1; 13 nucleotides align to TRBD2. Germline trimming cut 1 base from V and 9 bases from J; bases unmatched to any gene: 6. From germline, CDR1 is LGHDT and CDR2 YNNKEL (reference sequence). This CDR3 contains 16 residues. The CDR3 region is CASSQGGLAGNGEQFF. The DNA of the CDR3 is TGTGCCAGCAGCCAAGGGGGACTAGCGGGAAACGGTGAGCAGTTCTTC.

The chain carries TRBV7-2 and TRBJ2-7; 8 nucleotides line up with TRBD1. Germline V gene data show CDR1 as SGHTA and CDR2 as FQGNSA. V trimming: 5 bases; J trimming: 4 bases; junction bases outside the gene matches: 7. The CDR3 consists of 14 residues. CDR3 region: CASSHGQGVYEQYF. CDR3 bases: TGTGCCAGCAGCCACGGACAGGGTGTTTACGAGCAGTACTTC.

Only one count was recorded for this clone. The rearrangement joins TRBV18 to TRBJ1-6, with TRBD1 identical over 8 bases. The V gene end was trimmed by 8 bases and the J gene end by 13 bases; junction bases not matched to a gene: 10. Germline loops: CDR1 KGHSH, CDR2 LQKENI. The CDR3 contains 13 residues. The CDR3 nucleotides are TGTGCCAGCACCGGACAGGGAATGGGGCCCCTCCACTTT. It yields the protein CASTGQGMGPLHF.

The chain couples TRBV9 to TRBJ2-1; 11 bases are shared with TRBD2. V gave up 1 base and J gave up 7 bases; unmatched junction bases: 4. Germline CDR1 SGDLS, CDR2 YYNGEE. This CDR3 has 15 residues. The CDR3 is CASSVTSGSGNEQFF. The CDR3 DNA is TGTGCCAGCAGCGTAACTAGCGGGAGTGGTAATGAGCAGTTCTTC. The full variable domain, its missing parts supplied by reference TRBV9 and TRBJ2-1, is DSGVTQTPKHLITATGQRVTLRCSPRSGDLSVYWYQQSLDQGLQFLIQYYNGEERAKGNILERFSAQQFPDLHSELNLSSLELGDSALYFCASSVTSGSGNEQFFGPGTRLTVL.

Of note for this clone: The sample contains more than one DNA sequence encoding this CDR3. The V gene is TRBV4-1, the J gene TRBJ1-3, with TRBD1 matching 10 bases. The germline V gene has CDR1 MGHRA and CDR2 YSYEKL. This CDR3 has 19 amino acids. V lost 6 bases, J lost 0 bases, and 14 bases stayed unmatched. For the CDR3, the DNA is TGCGCCAGCAGTCGCCCGGGACAGGGGAAGGGGGCCTCTGGAAACACCATATATTTT. Protein product: CASSRPGQGKGASGNTIYF.

CDR3: CASSSRLAGGGETQYF. CDR3 DNA sequence: TGTGCCAGCAGTTCGAGACTAGCGGGAGGAGGTGAGACCCAGTACTTC. The genes are TRBV28 and TRBJ2-5; 13 bases align to TRBD2. Germline values: CDR1 MDHEN, CDR2 SYDVKM. This CDR3 region has 16 residues. V trimming: 4 bases; J trimming: 5 bases; junction bases outside the gene matches: 7.

The J gene is TRBJ2-7, the V gene TRBV4-1; 11 bases are a match to TRBD2. The length of the CDR3 is 15 residues. The V segment lost 1 base and the J segment 3 bases; nucleotides outside the gene matches: 2. The germline V gene has CDR1 MGHRA and CDR2 YSYEKL. The CDR3 sequence is CASSQVTSGSYEQYF. CDR3 bases: TGCGCCAGCAGCCAAGTAACTAGCGGGAGCTACGAGCAGTACTTC.

This clone has a single count. The gene calls are TRBV20-1 and TRBJ2-1; TRBD2 matches at 8 bases. Germline CDR1 reads DFQATT; CDR2 reads SNEGSKA (reference sequence). The V gene end was trimmed by 3 bases and the J gene end by 9 bases; junction bases not matched to a gene: 10. CDR3 length: 14 amino acids. The CDR3 DNA is TGCAGTGCTAGTCGGCGGGGGGCGTGGGGTGAGCAGTTCTTC. It yields the protein CSASRRGAWGEQFF.

In this sample, this clone turned up many times. This chain connects TRBV6-5 to TRBJ1-5; the D is unclear. With 4 bases removed from V and 6 bases from J, the gap between germline ends came to 10 bases. The germline V gene has CDR1 MNHEY and CDR2 SVGAGI. The CDR3 has 13 residues. CDR3 residues: CASSLYSGQPQHF. Here the CDR3 DNA reads TGTGCCAGCAGTTTATACTCAGGTCAGCCCCAGCATTTT.

The chain carries TRBV7-2 and TRBJ2-7; perhaps TRBD1 as D (6 bases). The germline gives CDR1 SGHTA, CDR2 FQGNSA. Trimming took 1 base from V and 0 from J, leaving 10 bases between them. CDR3 length: 15 residues. The CDR3: CASSLGQDPSYEQYF. The CDR3 bases are TGTGCCAGCAGCTTAGGACAGGACCCCTCCTACGAGCAGTACTTC.

The chain is built from TRBV2 and TRBJ1-1; 8 positions agree with TRBD1. This CDR3 comprises 13 residues. Germline CDR1 reads SNHLY; CDR2 reads FYNNEI. J was trimmed by 1 base and V by 8 bases; bases with no gene match: 3. The CDR3 DNA sequence: TGTGCCAGCGGAGGACAGGGGAACACTGAAGCTTTCTTT. The encoded protein is CASGGQGNTEAFF.

The J gene is TRBJ2-7, the V gene TRBV19; maybe TRBD2 (5 bases). The CDR3 loop spans 15 amino acids. Trimming shortened V by 3 bases and J by 2 bases, and 14 bases separated the two germline ends. The germline V gene has CDR1 LNHDA and CDR2 SQIVND (reference sequence). Written as DNA, the CDR3 is TGTGCCAGTAGTATCAGTCCGGGGAGAACCTACGAGCAGTACTTC. It specifies CASSISPGRTYEQYF.

CDR3 in amino acids: CASSPGEAAGNTIYF. The CDR3 nucleotides read TGTGCCAGCAGCCCGGGAGAAGCGGCGGGAAACACCATATATTTT. The rearrangement links TRBV7-9 to TRBJ1-3, with D unresolved. This CDR3 contains 15 residues. Germline assignment: CDR1 SEHNR and CDR2 FQNEAQ (reference sequence). Trimming took 5 bases from V and 4 from J, leaving 15 bases between them.

The V gene is TRBV11-2, the J gene TRBJ2-5; D not certain. CDR3 length: 14 amino acids. V was pared by 6 bases and J by 1 base, with 12 bases between. Looked up from germline, CDR1 is SGHAT and CDR2 is FQNNGV. The CDR3 protein is CASRPEPGQETQYF. The CDR3 DNA sequence: TGTGCCAGCAGACCCGAGCCGGGCCAAGAGACCCAGTACTTC.